This record covers a single T cell receptor beta chain. It has no known antigen specificity. No much larger clonotype is one base removed from it; base qualities were not supplied. The data stem from a study of blood T cells in healthy people across ages (dated by TCRdb to between 2014 and 2016). General notes on the study: Template switching captured roughly one uniquely barcoded TCR beta cDNA molecule per two T cells in model experiments. Age-related changes in TCR beta repertoire diversity were measured in the study by deep sequencing normalized with unique cDNA molecular identifiers. The donors were split into four age groups: young (average 16 years), middle-aged (39), aged (more than 60) and long-lived (about 82). To avoid experimental bias, donors of different ages were spread randomly across the sequencing lanes. Using the same blood draw, the study looked at two additional independent replicas of 1 million unique cDNA reads for two donors, one aged 18 to 30 and the other aged 80 or older.

Results the study describes overall, beyond this receptor: Conclusive comparison of naive and antigen-experienced compartments was prevented by the profiling of bulk unsorted PBMCs. Observed TCR beta diversity per million T cells fell roughly linearly with age, and a significant reduction was already apparent by age around 40. The long-lived group showed more naive CD4+ T cells, fewer expanded clones and increased TCR diversity than the aged group, suggesting age selection. Because the CMV infection status of the donors was unknown, age-related changes in expanded clonotypes may potentially have been confounded. The percentage of naive T cells measured by flow cytometry correlated strongly with observed TCR beta diversity. Estimates of total diversity from one million sequenced T cells were regarded as lower bounds and underestimates.

Donors were about 36 systemically healthy Caucasian individuals from Russia aged about 6 to 100 years. Ten milliliters of peripheral blood were drawn from each donor into EDTA-treated Vacutainer tubes. Ficoll-Paque density-gradient centrifugation was used to isolate PBMCs, with at least 7 million per sample. Trizol reagent was used to extract total RNA from PBMCs, with at least 5 micrograms per sample. For every donor, flow cytometry on a PBMC aliquot measured the percentage of naive CD45RAhigh/CD27high T cells. The library was prepared using 5' RACE. TCRdb names Illumina HiSeq 2500 as the instrument used. A second PCR of roughly 7 to 11 cycles was performed with a sample-barcoded 5' primer and a J-beta primer mix. A unique molecular identifier was introduced onto each TCR beta cDNA molecule by a template-switch 5' adaptor carrying 12 random nucleotides. Each sample yielded at least 2.5 million CDR3-containing paired-end reads. All of the RNA was converted into first-strand cDNA using the Mint cDNA synthesis kit, with a TRBC-specific oligonucleotide serving as the primer. After uracil-DNA glycosylase treatment, a first 18-cycle PCR used universal primers M1SS and BC2_uni_R on all cDNA. On the study's bioinformatics: For normalization, 1 million high-quality reads were randomly selected from each sample, with every read carrying a distinct molecular identifier. Reads with shared molecular identifiers were discarded instead of being binned into consensus sequences. CDR3 identification, clonotype clustering and error correction used MiTCR with a Q25 quality threshold and the strictest error-elimination algorithm. Lower-bound total TCR beta diversity was estimated with a nonparametric unseen species model using Euler transformation. Through fastp at Q25 and MiXCR, TCRdb rebuilt clones from the public reads, retaining in-frame beta chains. Rows are unified per CDR3 protein, each entry keeping the most common DNA and genes. The V and J calls here are based on TCRdb, not the publication. This sample holds hundreds of thousands of distinct CDR3 sequences; under 25% were observed only once. Of the sample, 3.6% falls within the top ten clones.

Specimen: blood. The sequence came from a man aged 65 to 79 in good health.

CDR3 sequence: CATQQGLDEQYF. At the DNA level, the sequence is TGTGCCACGCAACAAGGGCTGGACGAGCAGTACTTC. The chain links TRBV10-3 with TRBJ2-7; no D gene can be assigned with confidence. The cysteine opens and the phenylalanine closes a CDR3 of 12 amino acids. Here the CDR3 DNA is all that survives: 36 bases in frame from base 1. CDR1 ENHRY and CDR2 SYGVKD are derived from the germline V gene. A distance of 15 bases separates the germline ends of V and J, which lose 10 bases and 5 bases respectively.